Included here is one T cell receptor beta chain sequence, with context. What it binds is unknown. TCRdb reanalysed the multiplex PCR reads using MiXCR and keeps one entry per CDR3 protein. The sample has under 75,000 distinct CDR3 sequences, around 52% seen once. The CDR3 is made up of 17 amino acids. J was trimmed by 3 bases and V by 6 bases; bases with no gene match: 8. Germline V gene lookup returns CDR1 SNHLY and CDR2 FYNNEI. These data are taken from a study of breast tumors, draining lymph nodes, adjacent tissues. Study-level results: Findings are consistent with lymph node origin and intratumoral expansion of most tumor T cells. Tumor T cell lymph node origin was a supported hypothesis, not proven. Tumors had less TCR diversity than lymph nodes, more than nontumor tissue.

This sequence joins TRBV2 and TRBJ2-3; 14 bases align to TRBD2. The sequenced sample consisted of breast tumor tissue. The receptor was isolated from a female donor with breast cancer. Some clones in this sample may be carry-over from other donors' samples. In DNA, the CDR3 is TGTGCCAGCAGCCGACTAGCGGGAGGGCCGGGAACAGATACGCAGTATTTT. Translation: CASSRLAGGPGTDTQYF.